This entry is about one T cell receptor (beta chain). CDR3 length equals 15 residues. V was clipped by 4 bases and J by 3 bases; unmatched bases: 7. The germline V gene encodes CDR1 LGHDT and CDR2 YNNKEL (reference sequence). In the original workflow: Counts of nucleated cells, estimated from reference gene primer amplification, were obtained. Clones were sequenced by immunoSEQ multiplex PCR, and TCRdb holds only the in-frame ones, with some missing. From that table come the V and J calls and clone size; the DNA was used to work out D and trimming. The top ten clones hold roughly a tenth of a sample with roughly 210,000 clones, 80% to 85% of them seen once. The data were obtained in a study of blood T cell repertoires in COVID-19. Study information: Sources were T cells, B-cell-depleted T cells, or PBMCs; the material itself was cDNA or gDNA.

Seattle's cohort entered during active infection and was followed longitudinally. Sequenced: peripheral blood. This TCR was sampled from a woman at least 80 years old with COVID-19, enrolled during active disease. This chain joins TRBV3-1 (or the pseudogene TRBV3-2) and TRBJ2-3, with TRBD1 matching 7 bases. DNA for the CDR3: TGTGCCAGCAGCCTCGCGACAGGGCGGACAGATACGCAGTATTTT. Residues: CASSLATGRTDTQYF.